Presented here are 8 T cell receptor beta chains from one specimen sequenced in a study of OX40 agonist ivuxolimab in advanced cancers. The table came from immunoSEQ multiplex PCR; TCRdb's copy has only in-frame clones and leaves some out. The table records 99,000 or so clones, about 91% of them present only once. Sequencing was performed on CD4+ or CD8+ T cells sorted from blood, taken in a trial of the OX40 agonist ivuxolimab. These receptors all come from an adult with an advanced solid tumor such as melanoma, head and neck, liver or kidney cancer.

The chain combines TRBV10-3 with TRBJ1-1; no clear D. The CDR3 covers 13 residues. Per germline, CDR1 ENHRY and CDR2 SYGVKD. V gave up 3 bases and J gave up 10 bases, with 15 bases separating them. This CDR3 is CAISDSAGDTAFF. For the CDR3, the DNA is TGTGCCATCAGTGACTCCGCCGGTGATACAGCTTTCTTT.

The chain recombines TRBV6-6 with TRBJ2-1, with 7 bases matching TRBD2. Losses at the gene ends were 6 bases for V and 0 bases for J; bases not matched to a gene: 5. Germline CDR1 and CDR2: MNHNY and SVGAGI (reference sequence). The CDR3 extends over 15 amino acids. CDR3 sequence: CASSPGGSSYNEQFF. Here the CDR3 DNA reads TGTGCCAGCAGCCCGGGCGGGAGCTCCTACAATGAGCAGTTCTTC.

The rearrangement links TRBV10-2 to TRBJ1-3, with TRBD1 matching over 7 bases. The length of the CDR3 is 13 residues. Per germline, CDR1 WSHSY and CDR2 SAAADI. CDR3 amino acids: CDGGGSSGNTIYF. The CDR3 nucleotides read TGCGACGGAGGGGGCAGCTCTGGAAACACCATATATTTT.

The V and J genes are TRBV5-1 and TRBJ1-5; D call uncertain. The CDR3 is 14 amino acids. Between the trimmed V and J ends, which lost 0 bases and 0 bases, there was a span of 4 bases. Germline CDR1 reads SGHRS; CDR2 reads YFSETQ. The chain's CDR3 is CASSLDSSNQPQHF. CDR3 nucleotide sequence: TGCGCCAGCAGCTTGGACAGTAGCAATCAGCCCCAGCATTTT.

The V call is TRBV5-1, the J call TRBJ1-1, with a tentative D call TRBD1 (5 bases). Trimming pared 7 bases from V and 1 base from J, leaving 20 bases between. The germline gives CDR1 SGHRS, CDR2 YFSETQ. CDR3 length: 16 amino acids. The CDR3, as DNA: TGCGCCAGCCTTAGGGGAGAAGGGACGGCGAACACTGAAGCTTTCTTT. It is translated as CASLRGEGTANTEAFF.

The chain carries TRBV5-4 and TRBJ2-4; perhaps D is TRBD1 or TRBD2 (5 bases each). CDR1 is SGHNT and CDR2 is YYREEE in the germline V gene (reference sequence). The CDR3 totals 14 residues. The V and J ends lost 1 base and 7 bases respectively, with 12 bases between them. The CDR3 DNA is TGTGCCAGCAGCTTGCTTCAGGGAGAGAACATTCAGTACTTC. It translates to CASSLLQGENIQYF.

The chain uses TRBV7-9 and TRBJ1-1; possibly TRBD1 for D (6 bases). The CDR3 contains 15 residues. Per germline, CDR1 SEHNR and CDR2 FQNEAQ (reference sequence). V shed 2 bases and J shed 2 bases, with 12 bases lying between them. The CDR3 is CASSLPSRGNTEAFF. The CDR3 DNA follows: TGTGCCAGCAGCTTACCGTCCAGGGGCAACACTGAAGCTTTCTTT.

This clone was counted once. The chain combines TRBV28 with TRBJ2-7; possibly TRBD1 for D (5 bases). The length of the CDR3 is 15 residues. With 3 bases removed from V and 1 base from J, the gap between germline ends came to 13 bases. CDR1 and CDR2 from the germline V gene are MDHEN and SYDVKM. The CDR3 DNA sequence: TGTGCCAGCAGTTTGCCCCCGACAGAATCCTACGAGCAGTACTTC. As protein: CASSLPPTESYEQYF.